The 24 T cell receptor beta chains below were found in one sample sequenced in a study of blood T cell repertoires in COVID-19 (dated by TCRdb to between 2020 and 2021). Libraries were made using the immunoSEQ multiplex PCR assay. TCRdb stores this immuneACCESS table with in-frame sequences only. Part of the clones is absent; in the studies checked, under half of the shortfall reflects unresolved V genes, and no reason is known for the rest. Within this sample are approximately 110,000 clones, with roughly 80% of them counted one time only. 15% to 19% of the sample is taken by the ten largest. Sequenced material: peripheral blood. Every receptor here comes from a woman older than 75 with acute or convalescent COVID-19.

The CDR3 DNA reads TGTGCCAGCAGTGAACGAGCGGGAGAGGTATTGCATGAGCAGTTCTTC. It specifies CASSERAGEVLHEQFF. The chain has TRBV2 and TRBJ2-1; 8 bases line up with TRBD2. The CDR3 loop spans 16 amino acids. The germline CDR1 and CDR2 sequences are SNHLY and FYNNEI. Trimming cost V 2 bases and J 8 bases; bases outside gene matches: 11.

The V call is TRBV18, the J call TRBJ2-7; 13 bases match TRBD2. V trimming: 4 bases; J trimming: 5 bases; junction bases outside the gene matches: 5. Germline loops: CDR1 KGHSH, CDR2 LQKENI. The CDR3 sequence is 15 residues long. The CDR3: CASSQTTSGRNEQYV. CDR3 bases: TGTGCCAGCTCACAAACGACTAGCGGGAGGAACGAGCAGTACGTC.

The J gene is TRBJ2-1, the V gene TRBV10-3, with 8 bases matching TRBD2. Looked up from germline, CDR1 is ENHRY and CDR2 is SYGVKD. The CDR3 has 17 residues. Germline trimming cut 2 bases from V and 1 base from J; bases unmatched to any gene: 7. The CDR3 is CAISETGRGASYNEQFF. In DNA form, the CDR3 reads TGTGCCATCAGTGAGACCGGGAGGGGGGCGTCCTACAATGAGCAGTTCTTC.

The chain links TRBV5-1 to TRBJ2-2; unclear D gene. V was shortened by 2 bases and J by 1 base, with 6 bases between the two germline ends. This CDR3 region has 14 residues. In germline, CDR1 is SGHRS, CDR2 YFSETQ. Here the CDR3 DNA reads TGCGCCAGCAGCTTCAGTCAGAACACCGGGGAGCTGTTTTTT. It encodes CASSFSQNTGELFF.

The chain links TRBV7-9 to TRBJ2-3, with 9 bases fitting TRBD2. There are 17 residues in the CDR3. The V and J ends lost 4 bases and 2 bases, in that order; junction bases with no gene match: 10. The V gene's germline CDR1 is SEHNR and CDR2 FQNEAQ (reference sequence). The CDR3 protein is CASSSLVAGGITDTQYF. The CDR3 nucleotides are TGTGCCAGCAGCTCCCTTGTTGCGGGAGGGATCACAGATACGCAGTATTTT.

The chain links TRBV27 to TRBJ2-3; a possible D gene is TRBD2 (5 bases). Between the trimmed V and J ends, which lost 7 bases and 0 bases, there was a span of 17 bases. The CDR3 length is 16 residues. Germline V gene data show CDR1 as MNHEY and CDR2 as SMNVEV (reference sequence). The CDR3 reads CASNRGWELSTDTQYF. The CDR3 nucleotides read TGTGCCAGCAACCGTGGGTGGGAGCTGAGCACAGATACGCAGTATTTT.

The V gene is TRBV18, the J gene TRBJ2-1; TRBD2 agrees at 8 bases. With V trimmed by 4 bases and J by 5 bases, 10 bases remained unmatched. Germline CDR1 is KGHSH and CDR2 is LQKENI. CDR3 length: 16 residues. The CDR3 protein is CASSRPLAGNHNEQFF. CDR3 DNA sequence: TGTGCCAGCTCACGGCCTTTAGCGGGGAATCACAATGAGCAGTTCTTC.

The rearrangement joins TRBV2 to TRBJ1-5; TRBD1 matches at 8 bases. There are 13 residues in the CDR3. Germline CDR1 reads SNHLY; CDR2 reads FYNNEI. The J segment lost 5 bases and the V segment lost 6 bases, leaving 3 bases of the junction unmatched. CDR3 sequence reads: CASSQGADQPQHF. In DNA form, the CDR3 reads TGTGCCAGCAGCCAGGGGGCCGATCAGCCCCAGCATTTT.

The CDR3 loop reads CASSLEQRYGYTF. The CDR3 DNA is TGTGCCAGCAGCTTGGAACAACGCTATGGCTACACCTTC. This chain joins TRBV5-6 and TRBJ1-2; D remains ambiguous. The V gene's germline CDR1 is SGHDT and CDR2 YYEEEE. This CDR3 has 13 amino acids. Trimming left V 0 bases short and J 4 bases short, with 7 bases between. The full variable domain, rest sourced from reference TRBV5-6 and TRBJ1-2, is DAGVTQSPTHLIKTRGQQVTLRCSPKSGHDTVSWYQQALGQGPQFIFQYYEEEERQRGNFPDRFSGHQFPNYSSELNVNALLLGDSALYLCASSLEQRYGYTFGSGTRLTVV.

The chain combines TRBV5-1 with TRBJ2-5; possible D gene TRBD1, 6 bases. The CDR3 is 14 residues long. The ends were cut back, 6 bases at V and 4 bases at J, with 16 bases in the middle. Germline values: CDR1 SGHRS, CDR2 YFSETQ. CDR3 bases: TGCGCCAGCACTCCGAACCAGGGGCGAGAGACCCAGTACTTC. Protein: CASTPNQGRETQYF.

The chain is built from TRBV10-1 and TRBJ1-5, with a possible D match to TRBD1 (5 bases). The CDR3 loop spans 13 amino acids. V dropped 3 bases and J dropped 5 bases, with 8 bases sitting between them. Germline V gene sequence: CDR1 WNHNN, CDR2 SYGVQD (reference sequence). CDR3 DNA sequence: TGCGCCAGCAGTGACTGGGGGGATCAGCCCCAGCATTTT. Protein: CASSDWGDQPQHF.

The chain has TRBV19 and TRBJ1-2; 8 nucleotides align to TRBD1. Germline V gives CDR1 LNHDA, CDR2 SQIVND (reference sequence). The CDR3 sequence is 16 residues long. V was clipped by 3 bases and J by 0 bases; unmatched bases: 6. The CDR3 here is CASSMGQEYANYGYTF. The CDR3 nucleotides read TGTGCCAGTAGTATGGGACAGGAATATGCTAACTATGGCTACACCTTC.

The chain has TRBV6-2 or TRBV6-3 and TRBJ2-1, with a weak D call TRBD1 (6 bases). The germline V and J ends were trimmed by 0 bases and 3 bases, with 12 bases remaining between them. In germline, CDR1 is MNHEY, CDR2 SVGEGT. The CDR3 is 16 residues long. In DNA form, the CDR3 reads TGTGCCAGCAGTTACTCGATTGGGACAATCTACAATGAGCAGTTCTTC. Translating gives CASSYSIGTIYNEQFF.

CDR3 in amino acids: CASSRAGTNQPQHF. In nucleotides, the CDR3 is TGTGCCAGCAGTCGGGCCGGGACTAATCAGCCCCAGCATTTT. The chain has TRBV28 and TRBJ1-5, with TRBD1 as a possible D gene (5 bases). The CDR3 runs to 14 residues. CDR1 and CDR2 from the germline V gene are MDHEN and SYDVKM. V was shortened by 5 bases and J by 4 bases, with 12 bases between the two germline ends. Variable domain in full (rest from reference TRBV28 and TRBJ1-5): DVKVTQSSRYLVKRTGEKVFLECVQDMDHENMFWYRQDPGLGLRLIYFSYDVKMKEKGDIPEGYSVSREKKERFSLILESASTNQTSMYLCASSRAGTNQPQHFGDGTRLSIL.

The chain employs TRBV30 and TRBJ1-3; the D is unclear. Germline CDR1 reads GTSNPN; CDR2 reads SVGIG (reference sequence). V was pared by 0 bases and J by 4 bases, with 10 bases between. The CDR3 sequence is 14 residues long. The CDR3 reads CAWSVGGMGNTIYF. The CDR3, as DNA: TGTGCCTGGAGTGTGGGAGGAATGGGAAACACCATATATTTT.

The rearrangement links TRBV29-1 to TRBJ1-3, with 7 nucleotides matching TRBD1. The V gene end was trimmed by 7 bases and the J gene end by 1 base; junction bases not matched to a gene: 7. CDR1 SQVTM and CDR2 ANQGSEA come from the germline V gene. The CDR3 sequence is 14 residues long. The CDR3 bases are TGCAGCGCAGCAGGGGGTATTTCTGGAAACACCATATATTTT. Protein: CSAAGGISGNTIYF.

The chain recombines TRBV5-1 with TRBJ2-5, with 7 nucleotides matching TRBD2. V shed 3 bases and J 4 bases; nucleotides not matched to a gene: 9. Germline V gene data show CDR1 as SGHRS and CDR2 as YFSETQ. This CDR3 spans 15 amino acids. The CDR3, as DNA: TGCGCCAGCAGCTCGCTAACTAGCGAAGCAGAGACCCAGTACTTC. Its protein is CASSSLTSEAETQYF.

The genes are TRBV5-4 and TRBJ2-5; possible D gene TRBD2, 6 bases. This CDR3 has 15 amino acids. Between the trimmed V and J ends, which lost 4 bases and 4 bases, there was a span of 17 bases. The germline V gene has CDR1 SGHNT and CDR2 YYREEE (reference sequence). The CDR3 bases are TGTGCCAGCAGCATCGCAACGGGAGTCACAGAGACCCAGTACTTC. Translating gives CASSIATGVTETQYF.

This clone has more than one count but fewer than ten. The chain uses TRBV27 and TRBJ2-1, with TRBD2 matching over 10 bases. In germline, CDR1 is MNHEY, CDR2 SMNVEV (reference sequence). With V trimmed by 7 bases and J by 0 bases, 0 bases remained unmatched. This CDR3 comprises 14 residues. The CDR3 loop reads CASTSGSSYNEQFF. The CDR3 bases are TGTGCCAGCACTAGCGGGAGCTCCTACAATGAGCAGTTCTTC.

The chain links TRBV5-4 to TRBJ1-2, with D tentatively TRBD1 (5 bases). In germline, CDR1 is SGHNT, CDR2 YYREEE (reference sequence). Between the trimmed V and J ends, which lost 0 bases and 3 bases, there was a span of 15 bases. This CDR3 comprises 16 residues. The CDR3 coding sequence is TGTGCCAGCAGCTTGGGAATGCAGGGTGGGGACTATGGCTACACCTTC. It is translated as CASSLGMQGGDYGYTF.

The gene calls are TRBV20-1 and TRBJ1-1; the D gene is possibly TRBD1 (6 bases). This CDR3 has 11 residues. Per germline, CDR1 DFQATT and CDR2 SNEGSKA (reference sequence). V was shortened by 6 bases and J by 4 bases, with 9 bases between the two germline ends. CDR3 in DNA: TGCAGTGCGGTAGGGGGCACTGAAGCTTTCTTT. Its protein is CSAVGGTEAFF.

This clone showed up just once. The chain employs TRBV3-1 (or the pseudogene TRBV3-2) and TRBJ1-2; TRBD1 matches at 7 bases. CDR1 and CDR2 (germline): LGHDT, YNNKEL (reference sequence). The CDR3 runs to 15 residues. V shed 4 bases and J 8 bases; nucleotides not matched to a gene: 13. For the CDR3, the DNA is TGTGCCAGCAGCCGAGGGACAGTCAAGAAGTTGGGCTACACCTTC. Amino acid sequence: CASSRGTVKKLGYTF.

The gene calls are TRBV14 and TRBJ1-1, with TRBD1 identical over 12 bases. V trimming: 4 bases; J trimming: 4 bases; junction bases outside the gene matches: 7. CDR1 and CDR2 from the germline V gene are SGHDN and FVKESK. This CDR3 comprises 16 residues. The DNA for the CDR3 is TGTGCCAGCAGCCTACCGGGACAGGGGGCGAGCACTGAAGCTTTCTTT. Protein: CASSLPGQGASTEAFF.

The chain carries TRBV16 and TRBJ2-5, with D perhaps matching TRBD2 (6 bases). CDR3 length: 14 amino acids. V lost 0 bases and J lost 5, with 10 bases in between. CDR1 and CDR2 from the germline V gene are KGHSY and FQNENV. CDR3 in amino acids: CASSQSGGAETQYF. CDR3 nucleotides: TGTGCCAGCAGCCAATCGGGGGGTGCGGAGACCCAGTACTTC.